A selection of T cell receptor beta chains follows, all from one sample in a study of blood T cell repertoires in COVID-19. Libraries were prepared by immunoSEQ multiplex PCR; TCRdb keeps only in-frame clonotypes and omits some of them. Here the sample spans more than 300,000 clones, about 90% being singletons. The sample comprised peripheral blood. These TCRs come from a middle-aged woman with COVID-19, enrolled during active disease. Each CDR3 is given with its conserved first and last residue. Each record gives: V gene, J gene, D gene, clone size, CDR3 protein, CDR3 DNA. A D gene is named only where the DNA matches it firmly. Expanded clones are given a class, and other clones once, few, many or no size at all.

V gene: TRBV6-2/TRBV6-3
J gene: TRBJ2-7
D gene: TRBD2
clone size: -
CDR3 protein: CASSPIGTSLGEQYF
CDR3 DNA: TGTGCCAGCAGTCCCATCGGGACTAGCTTAGGCGAGCAGTACTTC

V gene: TRBV6-5
J gene: TRBJ2-3
D gene: -
clone size: -
CDR3 protein: CASRAEDTQYF
CDR3 DNA: TGTGCCAGCAGGGCGGAAGATACGCAGTATTTT

V gene: TRBV5-1
J gene: TRBJ2-1
D gene: -
clone size: -
CDR3 protein: CARPRAGNNEQFF
CDR3 DNA: TGCGCCAGGCCTCGGGCAGGGAACAATGAGCAGTTCTTC

V gene: TRBV18
J gene: TRBJ1-5
D gene: -
clone size: -
CDR3 protein: CASSPGGQEQPQHF
CDR3 DNA: TGTGCCAGCTCACCAGGTGGGCAAGAACAGCCCCAGCATTTT

V gene: TRBV6-2/TRBV6-3
J gene: TRBJ1-5
D gene: -
clone size: -
CDR3 protein: CASSHSGGSNQPQHF
CDR3 DNA: TGTGCCAGCAGTCACTCGGGGGGATCTAATCAGCCCCAGCATTTT

V gene: TRBV21-1
J gene: TRBJ2-1
D gene: -
clone size: once
CDR3 protein: CASSKDLGTSPHSEQFF
CDR3 DNA: TGTGCCAGCAGCAAAGACCTCGGGACATCACCCCACAGTGAGCAGTTCTTC

V gene: TRBV6-5
J gene: TRBJ2-3
D gene: TRBD2
clone size: -
CDR3 protein: CASSFGLAPDTQYF
CDR3 DNA: TGTGCCAGCAGCTTCGGACTAGCCCCAGATACGCAGTATTTT

V gene: TRBV29-1
J gene: TRBJ2-1
D gene: -
clone size: -
CDR3 protein: CSVEGIGISYNEQFF
CDR3 DNA: TGCAGCGTTGAAGGTATCGGGATCTCCTACAATGAGCAGTTCTTC

V gene: TRBV7-6
J gene: TRBJ2-3
D gene: -
clone size: -
CDR3 protein: CASSLDPIGGPQDTQYF
CDR3 DNA: TGTGCCAGCAGCCTCGACCCTATCGGGGGGCCGCAAGATACGCAGTATTTT

V gene: TRBV7-2
J gene: TRBJ2-7
D gene: TRBD1
clone size: -
CDR3 protein: CASSRRDSGRQYF
CDR3 DNA: TGTGCCAGCAGCCGACGGGACAGCGGAAGACAGTACTTC

V gene: TRBV27
J gene: TRBJ1-2
D gene: TRBD1
clone size: -
CDR3 protein: CASSSPGTGSGYTF
CDR3 DNA: TGTGCCAGCAGTTCCCCCGGGACAGGGTCTGGCTACACCTTC

V gene: TRBV5-1
J gene: TRBJ1-1
D gene: -
clone size: -
CDR3 protein: CASSLRTGEAFF
CDR3 DNA: TGCGCCAGCAGCTTACGTACGGGGGAAGCTTTCTTT

V gene: TRBV11-1
J gene: TRBJ2-3
D gene: TRBD2
clone size: -
CDR3 protein: CASSLARGDQDTQYF
CDR3 DNA: TGTGCCAGCAGCTTAGCGCGGGGGGACCAGGATACGCAGTATTTT

V gene: TRBV6-5
J gene: TRBJ2-1
D gene: -
clone size: -
CDR3 protein: CASSYTPREVGNEQFF
CDR3 DNA: TGTGCCAGCAGTTACACCCCCAGGGAAGTAGGCAATGAGCAGTTCTTC

V gene: TRBV19
J gene: TRBJ2-7
D gene: -
clone size: -
CDR3 protein: CASSITDSSYEQYF
CDR3 DNA: TGTGCCAGTAGTATTACGGACTCCTCCTACGAGCAGTACTTC

V gene: TRBV7-6
J gene: TRBJ2-5
D gene: TRBD2
clone size: -
CDR3 protein: CASSLARGTSRSETQYF
CDR3 DNA: TGTGCCAGCAGCTTAGCCCGAGGGACTAGCAGATCAGAGACCCAGTACTTC